Reported below is one TCR beta chain. Antigen specificity is unknown. V gave up 3 bases and J gave up 0 bases, with 7 bases separating them. Germline values: CDR1 SGHTS, CDR2 YDEGEE. The CDR3 loop spans 14 amino acids. Repertoires were generated with immunoSEQ multiplex PCR, while TCRdb's copy carries only in-frame clones and drops some. The repertoire holds about 74,000 clones, around 80% seen once, with roughly 4.5% in the top ten. Patients were living with locally advanced or metastatic urothelial carcinoma. The data belong to a study of PD-L1 blockade in urothelial cancer. At the level of the study: Enrolled patients had been treated previously with 0 to 3 chemotherapy regimens. Blood analyses occurred 3 weeks (second dose) and 6 weeks post treatment start.

Overall study results and limits: Below-median pretreatment blood TCR clonality was associated with improved progression-free and overall survival.

This receptor was taken from a man in his 70s with urothelial cancer. The sequenced sample was PBMCs, obtained around atezolizumab (anti-PD-L1) treatment. The chain links TRBV5-8 to TRBJ1-3, with D tentatively TRBD1 (5 bases). The CDR3 reads CASSSRVSGNTIYF. The CDR3 nucleotides are TGTGCCAGCAGCTCCAGGGTCTCTGGAAACACCATATATTTT.